A selection of T cell receptor beta chains follows, all from one sample in a study of CD8 T cells in ankylosing spondylitis. TCRdb processed the 5' RACE reads anew with MiXCR; each CDR3 protein has one entry. The sample shows roughly 250,000 distinct CDR3 sequences, around 7.8% of them seen only once. Sequences were obtained from blood, either unsorted or a sorted T cell fraction (not recorded which). These receptors came from a male donor with ankylosing spondylitis or in good health (not recorded which). Each CDR3 is given with its conserved first and last residue. A D gene is named only where the DNA matches it firmly. Clone size appears in some rows only: once, few, many, or a class for an expanded clone.

cdr3_aa: CASRAWGGLTDTQYF; cdr3_nt: TGTGCCAGCAGGGCCTGGGGGGGGCTCACAGATACGCAGTATTTT; v_call: TRBV27; clone_size: .; d_call: .; j_call: TRBJ2-3; cdr3_length: 15
cdr3_aa: CSARLAGDNQPQHF; cdr3_nt: TGCAGTGCCCGCCTGGCAGGGGACAATCAGCCCCAGCATTTT; v_call: TRBV20-1; clone_size: many; d_call: .; j_call: TRBJ1-5; cdr3_length: 14
cdr3_aa: CSARAFGQDYNSPLHF; cdr3_nt: TGCAGTGCTAGAGCCTTCGGACAGGACTATAATTCACCCCTCCACTTT; v_call: TRBV20-1; clone_size: few; d_call: TRBD1; j_call: TRBJ1-6; cdr3_length: 16
cdr3_aa: CASSFGEVNEQFF; cdr3_nt: TGTGCCAGCAGTTTTGGGGAAGTCAATGAGCAGTTCTTC; v_call: TRBV12-3/TRBV12-4; clone_size: many; d_call: .; j_call: TRBJ2-1; cdr3_length: 13
cdr3_aa: CASSDIRGGSTDTQYF; cdr3_nt: TGTGCCAGCAGTGATATTCGCGGGGGTAGCACAGATACGCAGTATTTT; v_call: TRBV2; clone_size: .; d_call: TRBD2; j_call: TRBJ2-3; cdr3_length: 16
cdr3_aa: CASSESGGPSYEQYF; cdr3_nt: TGTGCCAGCAGCGAAAGCGGGGGGCCATCCTACGAGCAGTACTTC; v_call: TRBV7-2; clone_size: many; d_call: TRBD2; j_call: TRBJ2-7; cdr3_length: 15
cdr3_aa: CASSPVPQETQYF; cdr3_nt: TGTGCTAGCAGCCCCGTACCGCAAGAGACCCAGTACTTC; v_call: TRBV7-7; clone_size: many; d_call: .; j_call: TRBJ2-5; cdr3_length: 13
cdr3_aa: CASSFGGGGVYNEQFF; cdr3_nt: TGCGCCAGCAGCTTTGGTGGCGGGGGGGTCTACAATGAGCAGTTCTTC; v_call: TRBV5-1; clone_size: .; d_call: TRBD2; j_call: TRBJ2-1; cdr3_length: 16
cdr3_aa: CASSPNWVGNTEAFF; cdr3_nt: TGCGCCAGCAGCCCGAATTGGGTGGGGAACACTGAAGCTTTCTTT; v_call: TRBV5-1; clone_size: many; d_call: .; j_call: TRBJ1-1; cdr3_length: 15
cdr3_aa: CASSADRTSGGVTDTQYF; cdr3_nt: TGTGCCAGCAGCGCTGACCGGACTAGCGGGGGGGTGACAGATACGCAGTATTTT; v_call: TRBV9; clone_size: few; d_call: TRBD2; j_call: TRBJ2-3; cdr3_length: 18
cdr3_aa: CASSLGRGLGEQYF; cdr3_nt: TGTGCCAGCAGCTTAGGCAGGGGACTAGGCGAGCAGTACTTC; v_call: TRBV7-8; clone_size: many; d_call: TRBD2; j_call: TRBJ2-7; cdr3_length: 14
cdr3_aa: CASSYNGLSSGANVLTF; cdr3_nt: TGTGCCAGCAGCTATAACGGACTAAGCTCTGGGGCCAACGTCCTGACTTTC; v_call: TRBV7-9; clone_size: few; d_call: .; j_call: TRBJ2-6; cdr3_length: 17
cdr3_aa: CASSYSELKLYEQYF; cdr3_nt: TGTGCCAGCAGTTACTCGGAGCTTAAACTCTACGAGCAGTACTTC; v_call: TRBV6-2/TRBV6-3; clone_size: few; d_call: .; j_call: TRBJ2-7; cdr3_length: 15
cdr3_aa: CSASASLNPYNEQFF; cdr3_nt: TGCAGTGCTAGCGCTAGTCTTAACCCCTACAATGAGCAGTTCTTC; v_call: TRBV20-1; clone_size: .; d_call: .; j_call: TRBJ2-1; cdr3_length: 15
cdr3_aa: CASIARGREAFF; cdr3_nt: TGTGCCAGTATCGCTCGGGGTAGAGAAGCTTTCTTT; v_call: TRBV19; clone_size: .; d_call: .; j_call: TRBJ1-1; cdr3_length: 12
cdr3_aa: CSARPLAGATYEQYF; cdr3_nt: TGCAGTGCTAGACCGCTAGCGGGAGCAACCTACGAGCAGTACTTC; v_call: TRBV20-1; clone_size: many; d_call: TRBD2; j_call: TRBJ2-7; cdr3_length: 15
cdr3_aa: CASSSAGGPFGELFF; cdr3_nt: TGTGCCAGCAGCTCGGCGGGGGGGCCGTTCGGGGAGCTGTTTTTT; v_call: TRBV7-2; clone_size: .; d_call: TRBD2; j_call: TRBJ2-2; cdr3_length: 15
cdr3_aa: CASSQGSLLSLHF; cdr3_nt: TGCGCCAGCAGCCAAGGGAGTTTGTTATCCCTCCACTTT; v_call: TRBV4-3; clone_size: many; d_call: .; j_call: TRBJ1-6; cdr3_length: 13
cdr3_aa: CASSFGQREQYF; cdr3_nt: TGCGCCAGCAGCTTCGGACAGCGCGAGCAGTACTTC; v_call: TRBV5-1; clone_size: many; d_call: .; j_call: TRBJ2-7; cdr3_length: 12
cdr3_aa: CASSNLAYSTDTQYF; cdr3_nt: TGTGCCAGTAGTAACCTAGCGTACAGCACAGATACGCAGTATTTT; v_call: TRBV19; clone_size: .; d_call: .; j_call: TRBJ2-3; cdr3_length: 15